Below are 24 T cell receptor beta chains sequenced from a single sample in a study of beta chain features in type 1 diabetes. Study observations and caveats: All four CD4+ subsets from Type 1 diabetes patients carried moderately but significantly shorter TCRB CDR3s.

As every portion of the isolated RNA was reverse transcribed, the sequencing read expressed TCRB transcripts. The table came from immunoSEQ multiplex PCR; TCRdb's copy has only in-frame clones and leaves some out. The sample has around 170,000 clones, around 9.7% seen once. No antigen is known for these receptors. The source material was central memory CD4+ T cells from blood. These receptor sequences come from a woman in her twenties or thirties with type 1 diabetes.

The chain combines TRBV5-1 with TRBJ1-1, with a weak D call TRBD1 (5 bases). V was shortened by 0 bases and J by 3 bases, with 6 bases between the two germline ends. This CDR3 has 13 amino acids. Germline CDR1 reads SGHRS; CDR2 reads YFSETQ. CDR3 amino acids: CASSLVGDTEAFF. The CDR3, as DNA: TGCGCCAGCAGCTTGGTAGGGGACACTGAAGCTTTCTTT. The full variable domain, rest sourced from reference TRBV5-1 and TRBJ1-1, is KAGVTQTPRYLIKTRGQQVTLSCSPISGHRSVSWYQQTPGQGLQFLFEYFSETQRNKGNFPGRFSGRQFSNSRSEMNVSTLELGDSALYLCASSLVGDTEAFFGQGTRLTVV.

This clone has only a few counts. The J gene is TRBJ2-3, the V gene TRBV29-1, with TRBD2 matching 8 bases. From germline, CDR1 is SQVTM and CDR2 ANQGSEA. This CDR3 has 14 amino acids. V dropped 5 bases and J dropped 6; count of bases not matched to a gene: 10. CDR3 coding DNA: TGCAGCGTTATCCAAAATACGGGGGGGGATACGCAGTATTTT. It specifies CSVIQNTGGDTQYF.

The rearrangement joins TRBV29-1 to TRBJ2-5; D unclear. Trimming cost V 4 bases and J 2 bases, with 11 bases left between them. CDR3 size: 13 residues. CDR1 and CDR2 (germline): SQVTM, ANQGSEA. The CDR3 sequence is CSVVQQRQETQYF. CDR3 coding DNA: TGCAGCGTTGTTCAACAGAGACAAGAGACCCAGTACTTC. Full variable domain (outside the CDR3, taken from reference TRBV29-1 and TRBJ2-5): SAVISQKPSRDICQRGTSLTIQCQVDSQVTMMFWYRQQPGQSLTLIATANQGSEATYESGFVIDKFPISRPNLTFSTLTVSNMSPEDSSIYLCSVVQQRQETQYFGPGTRLLVL.

The table lists this clone with a count of one. The J gene is TRBJ1-1, the V gene TRBV9; 10 bases align to TRBD1. In germline, CDR1 is SGDLS, CDR2 YYNGEE. V shed 4 bases, J shed 1 base, and the junction held 1 base outside the gene matches. CDR3 length: 14 residues. The CDR3, as DNA: TGTGCCAGCAGCAGGACAGGGGGGAACACTGAAGCTTTCTTT. It codes for CASSRTGGNTEAFF.

V usage is TRBV19 and J usage is TRBJ2-7, with 7 bases lining up with TRBD2. CDR1 and CDR2 from the germline V gene are LNHDA and SQIVND (reference sequence). This CDR3 region has 15 residues. Trimming removed 4 bases from V and 3 bases from J; junction bases left unmatched: 9. The CDR3 spells CASSTRERGLYEQYF. The CDR3 nucleotides are TGTGCCAGTAGTACCCGTGAGCGGGGACTCTACGAGCAGTACTTC.

This clone came up a few times. The chain carries TRBV7-9 and TRBJ1-1; TRBD1 agrees at 7 bases. This CDR3 comprises 18 residues. The germline V gene encodes CDR1 SEHNR and CDR2 FQNEAQ (reference sequence). V gave up 5 bases and J gave up 3 bases; unmatched junction bases: 18. CDR3 coding DNA: TGTGCCAGCAGCACGAACAGGGGCAGGGCTGTTCTCCACACTGAAGCTTTCTTT. It is translated as CASSTNRGRAVLHTEAFF.

V usage is TRBV30 and J usage is TRBJ1-1; D call uncertain. Trimming cost V 3 bases and J 2 bases, with 10 bases left between them. The CDR3 totals 13 residues. Germline assignment: CDR1 GTSNPN and CDR2 SVGIG (reference sequence). The CDR3 sequence is CAWSHSRNTEAFF. Here the CDR3 DNA reads TGTGCCTGGAGCCATAGCCGAAACACTGAAGCTTTCTTT.

V is TRBV10-3 and J is TRBJ2-7; the match to TRBD1 covers 8 bases. CDR3 length equals 13 residues. V shed 9 bases and J 7 bases; nucleotides not matched to a gene: 11. The germline V gene has CDR1 ENHRY and CDR2 SYGVKD. The chain's CDR3 is CAIGRQGAEEQYF. The CDR3 nucleotides are TGTGCCATTGGGCGGCAGGGGGCGGAGGAGCAGTACTTC.

The rearrangement links TRBV12-1 to TRBJ2-7; the table calls TRBD1, which could not be checked here. TRBV12-1 represents a pseudogene. The CDR3 consists of 14 residues. This chain's CDR3 is CASSRQGVYYEQYF. The CDR3 nucleotides read TGTGCCAGCAGTCGACAGGGGGTTTACTACGAGCAGTACTTC.

The V call is TRBV27, the J call TRBJ2-7, with 7 bases aligning to TRBD1. J lost 0 bases, V lost 9 bases, and 8 bases had no gene match. Germline assignment: CDR1 MNHEY and CDR2 SMNVEV (reference sequence). The CDR3 spans 14 residues. The CDR3 nucleotides are TGTGCCAGTATGGACAGGCCAAGCTCCTACGAGCAGTACTTC. Protein product: CASMDRPSSYEQYF.

This rearrangement joins TRBV5-1 to TRBJ2-7; 9 bases are shared with TRBD1. V was clipped by 1 base and J by 6 bases; unmatched bases: 5. The germline CDR1 and CDR2 sequences are SGHRS and YFSETQ. This CDR3 contains 14 residues. The CDR3 sequence is CASSLTQGAGEQYF. CDR3 DNA: TGCGCCAGCAGCTTGACACAGGGGGCAGGCGAGCAGTACTTC. The full variable domain, in which reference TRBV5-1 and TRBJ2-7 provide the parts outside the CDR3, is KAGVTQTPRYLIKTRGQQVTLSCSPISGHRSVSWYQQTPGQGLQFLFEYFSETQRNKGNFPGRFSGRQFSNSRSEMNVSTLELGDSALYLCASSLTQGAGEQYFGPGTRLTVT.

This clone was seen only a few times. The chain uses TRBV4-2 and TRBJ2-1, with 9 bases fitting TRBD2. Trimming removed 0 bases from V and 2 bases from J; junction bases left unmatched: 2. The length of the CDR3 is 16 residues. Germline lookup yields CDR1 LGHNA and CDR2 YNFKEQ. The CDR3: CASSQEGGRAYNEQFF. The CDR3 nucleotides are TGTGCCAGCAGCCAAGAGGGCGGGAGGGCCTACAATGAGCAGTTCTTC.

This clone was seen more than once but under ten times. The chain uses TRBV10-3 and TRBJ2-7, with 10 nucleotides matching TRBD1. CDR3 length: 14 amino acids. V shed 6 bases, J shed 3 bases, and the junction held 5 bases outside the gene matches. Germline V gene lookup returns CDR1 ENHRY and CDR2 SYGVKD. In nucleotides, the CDR3 is TGTGCCATCAGGGGGGACAGGGGAGACTACGAGCAGTACTTC. It is translated as CAIRGDRGDYEQYF.

CDR3 sequence (DNA): TGTGCCAGCTCTTCCGGGACTAGGGTTGAGACCCAGTACTTC. Translating gives CASSSGTRVETQYF. J is TRBJ2-5 and V is TRBV7-3; TRBD2 matches at 8 bases. The ends lost 8 bases at V and 5 bases at J; junction bases unmatched: 10. CDR1 and CDR2 from the germline V gene are SGHTA and FQGTGA. The CDR3 is 14 amino acids.

This clone was detected many times. The chain uses TRBV29-1 and TRBJ2-2; 9 positions match TRBD1. The CDR3 sequence is 13 residues long. CDR1 is SQVTM, CDR2 ANQGSEA, per germline. The trim removed 7 bases at V and 6 bases at J, leaving 6 bases unmatched. CDR3 region: CSAGTGIPGELFF. CDR3 coding DNA: TGCAGCGCCGGGACAGGGATCCCCGGGGAGCTGTTTTTT.

The chain combines TRBV6-1 with TRBJ2-1, with 12 bases aligning to TRBD2. V was clipped by 2 bases and J by 9 bases; unmatched bases: 5. The CDR3 contains 15 residues. Germline lookup yields CDR1 MNHNS and CDR2 SASEGT. Here the CDR3 DNA reads TGTGCCAGCAGTGAACCGACTAGCGGGAGAGTTGAGCAGTTCTTC. The encoded protein is CASSEPTSGRVEQFF.

This clone was counted only a few times. This rearrangement joins TRBV19 to TRBJ2-1, with D maybe TRBD2 (6 bases). Trimming removed 3 bases from V and 0 bases from J, with 12 bases in between. CDR1 is LNHDA and CDR2 is SQIVND in the germline V gene (reference sequence). The CDR3 length is 16 residues. DNA of the CDR3: TGTGCCAGTAGTATTCGAGCGGGTAACTCCTACAATGAGCAGTTCTTC. Protein product: CASSIRAGNSYNEQFF.

This clone has just a few counts. V and J are TRBV5-4 and TRBJ1-2; TRBD1 might be the D (5 bases). The length of the CDR3 is 13 residues. The V and J ends lost 0 bases and 4 bases respectively, with 7 bases between them. Germline CDR1 SGHNT, CDR2 YYREEE (reference sequence). The CDR3 DNA sequence: TGTGCCAGCAGCTTGGAGGGGATCTATGGCTACACCTTC. Translation gives CASSLEGIYGYTF.

This clone was observed a handful of times. V gene TRBV30 combines with J gene TRBJ2-7, with D hard to call. Per germline, CDR1 GTSNPN and CDR2 SVGIG (reference sequence). Trimming removed 1 base from V and 0 bases from J, with 10 bases in between. The CDR3 sequence is 14 residues long. In DNA, the CDR3 is TGTGCCTGGAGTGGCATGAGGAACTCCTACGAGCAGTACTTC. The encoded protein is CAWSGMRNSYEQYF.

The chain links TRBV6-6 to TRBJ1-1; TRBD1 matches at 8 bases. The CDR3 extends over 16 amino acids. Trimming removed 3 bases from V and 1 base from J; junction bases left unmatched: 7. Germline assignment: CDR1 MNHNY and CDR2 SVGAGI (reference sequence). The CDR3: CASSYPTTGENTEAFF. In nucleotides, the CDR3 is TGTGCCAGCAGTTATCCAACGACAGGGGAGAACACTGAAGCTTTCTTT.

This clone was counted between two and nine times. This sequence joins TRBV5-1 and TRBJ2-1, with 10 bases identical to TRBD2. CDR1 and CDR2 (germline): SGHRS, YFSETQ. The trim removed 4 bases at V and 7 bases at J, leaving 14 bases unmatched. The CDR3 runs to 17 residues. In DNA form, the CDR3 reads TGCGCCAGCAGCCAGGTAGCGGGAGGTGGAACTGGGAATGAGCAGTTCTTC. It specifies CASSQVAGGGTGNEQFF.

J is TRBJ2-1 and V is TRBV27; 7 positions agree with TRBD2. J lost 5 bases, V lost 1 base, and 11 bases had no gene match. CDR1 MNHEY and CDR2 SMNVEV come from the germline V gene (reference sequence). The CDR3 is 17 amino acids. The CDR3 loop reads CASSLFSGIDGNNEQFF. The DNA for the CDR3 is TGTGCCAGCAGTTTATTCAGCGGGATCGATGGGAACAATGAGCAGTTCTTC.

This clone came up a few times. The V and J genes are TRBV30 and TRBJ2-7; D is unresolved. The CDR3 covers 12 residues. CDR1 is GTSNPN, CDR2 SVGIG, per germline (reference sequence). V lost 2 bases and J lost 3, with 8 bases in between. The CDR3 DNA follows: TGTGCCTGGAGTCCTACCCGCTACGAGCAGTACTTC. Protein: CAWSPTRYEQYF.

This clone was detected a few times. This chain joins TRBV6-5 and TRBJ2-1; a weak D match, TRBD2 (5 bases). From germline, CDR1 is MNHEY and CDR2 SVGAGI. Between the trimmed V and J ends, which lost 5 bases and 2 bases, there was a span of 13 bases. The length of the CDR3 is 15 residues. This CDR3 reads CASSRLSGPYNEQFF. CDR3 nucleotides: TGTGCCAGCAGTAGACTAAGCGGTCCCTACAATGAGCAGTTCTTC.